This passage covers 10 T cell receptor beta chains from one sample sequenced in a study of T cell responses to AZD1222 COVID-19 vaccine. Clones were sequenced by immunoSEQ multiplex PCR, and TCRdb holds only the in-frame ones, with some missing. The sample contains about 270,000 clones, 90% to 95% of which appear only once. The sample was peripheral blood, taken 28 days after the second AZD1222 dose. The receptors come from an adult who received the AZD1222 COVID-19 vaccine.

The chain has TRBV28 and TRBJ2-3; 13 bases are shared with TRBD2. V shed 7 bases, J shed 2 bases, and the junction held 6 bases outside the gene matches. Germline CDR1 is MDHEN and CDR2 is SYDVKM. This CDR3 is 16 amino acids long. CDR3 residues: CASTYGTSGVTDTQYF. The CDR3 coding sequence is TGTGCCAGCACCTACGGGACTAGCGGGGTCACAGATACGCAGTATTTT.

The table lists this clone with a count of one. J is TRBJ1-2 and V is TRBV28, with unresolved D. This CDR3 comprises 14 residues. Germline V gene lookup returns CDR1 MDHEN and CDR2 SYDVKM. Deletions cut 3 bases from V and 0 bases from J, with 8 bases between. The CDR3 nucleotides read TGTGCCAGCAGTTTGGTAAAACCTAACTATGGCTACACCTTC. Translation: CASSLVKPNYGYTF.

This chain connects TRBV10-3 to TRBJ1-2; D gene ambiguous. The CDR3 has 13 amino acids. V dropped 7 bases and J dropped 8 bases, with 17 bases sitting between them. In germline, CDR1 is ENHRY, CDR2 SYGVKD. CDR3 sequence reads: CAITRAYGRGYTF. The CDR3 bases are TGTGCCATCACCAGAGCCTATGGGAGGGGCTACACCTTC.

The V and J genes are TRBV5-1 and TRBJ2-3; a possible D gene is TRBD1 (6 bases). V was cut by 6 bases and J by 0 bases, with 14 bases left in between. This CDR3 has 15 amino acids. Germline V gives CDR1 SGHRS, CDR2 YFSETQ. CDR3 protein: CASKPGQTSTDTQYF. The CDR3 DNA sequence: TGCGCCAGCAAACCGGGACAAACTAGCACAGATACGCAGTATTTT. Supplemented by reference TRBV5-1 and TRBJ2-3, the full variable domain reads KAGVTQTPRYLIKTRGQQVTLSCSPISGHRSVSWYQQTPGQGLQFLFEYFSETQRNKGNFPGRFSGRQFSNSRSEMNVSTLELGDSALYLCASKPGQTSTDTQYFGPGTRLTVL.

V gene TRBV29-1 combines with J gene TRBJ1-2; no reliable D call. This CDR3 comprises 10 residues. Germline V lookup: CDR1 SQVTM, CDR2 ANQGSEA. Trimming took 7 bases from V and 3 from J, leaving 6 bases between them. CDR3 region: CSADDYGYTF. The CDR3 DNA sequence: TGCAGCGCTGACGACTATGGCTACACCTTC.

The chain uses TRBV4-1 and TRBJ1-2; 9 bases are a match to TRBD1. This CDR3 has 16 residues. CDR1 MGHRA and CDR2 YSYEKL come from the germline V gene. The junction had 4 bases not matched to a gene; V was cut back by 0 bases and J by 2 bases. The CDR3 region is CASSQDSGTGNYGYTF. Here the CDR3 DNA reads TGCGCCAGCAGCCAAGATTCGGGGACAGGGAACTATGGCTACACCTTC.

The V and J genes are TRBV28 and TRBJ1-1, with a possible D match to TRBD1 (5 bases). CDR1 is MDHEN and CDR2 is SYDVKM in the germline V gene. Trimming took 5 bases from V and 1 from J, leaving 8 bases between them. This CDR3 contains 13 residues. In DNA, the CDR3 is TGTGCCAGCAGTGGGACCTGGAACACTGAAGCTTTCTTT. Protein product: CASSGTWNTEAFF.

This chain connects TRBV5-8 to TRBJ2-2; 10 bases map to TRBD2. J lost 4 bases, V lost 3 bases, and 6 bases had no gene match. Germline values: CDR1 SGHTS, CDR2 YDEGEE. This CDR3 is built from 16 residues. The CDR3 DNA sequence: TGTGCCAGCAGCTCCCGCGAGCGGGGGGGCACCGGGGAGCTGTTTTTT. This sequence encodes CASSSRERGGTGELFF.

This chain links TRBV20-1 with TRBJ2-7; D is perhaps TRBD1 or TRBD2 (5 bases each). V lost 3 bases to trimming and J lost 5 bases, with 8 bases between them. This CDR3 spans 11 amino acids. Germline V gene sequence: CDR1 DFQATT, CDR2 SNEGSKA (reference sequence). The CDR3 bases are TGCAGTGCTAGTTCGGGGCACGAGCAGTACTTC. Its protein product is CSASSGHEQYF.

The rearrangement joins TRBV24-1 to TRBJ1-2, with TRBD1 matching over 9 bases. The trim removed 4 bases at V and 8 bases at J, leaving 10 bases unmatched. The CDR3 contains 15 residues. From germline, CDR1 is KGHDR and CDR2 SFDVKD. The CDR3 spells CATSEPGQGLGGYTF. In nucleotides, the CDR3 is TGTGCCACCAGTGAACCGGGACAGGGATTGGGCGGCTACACCTTC.